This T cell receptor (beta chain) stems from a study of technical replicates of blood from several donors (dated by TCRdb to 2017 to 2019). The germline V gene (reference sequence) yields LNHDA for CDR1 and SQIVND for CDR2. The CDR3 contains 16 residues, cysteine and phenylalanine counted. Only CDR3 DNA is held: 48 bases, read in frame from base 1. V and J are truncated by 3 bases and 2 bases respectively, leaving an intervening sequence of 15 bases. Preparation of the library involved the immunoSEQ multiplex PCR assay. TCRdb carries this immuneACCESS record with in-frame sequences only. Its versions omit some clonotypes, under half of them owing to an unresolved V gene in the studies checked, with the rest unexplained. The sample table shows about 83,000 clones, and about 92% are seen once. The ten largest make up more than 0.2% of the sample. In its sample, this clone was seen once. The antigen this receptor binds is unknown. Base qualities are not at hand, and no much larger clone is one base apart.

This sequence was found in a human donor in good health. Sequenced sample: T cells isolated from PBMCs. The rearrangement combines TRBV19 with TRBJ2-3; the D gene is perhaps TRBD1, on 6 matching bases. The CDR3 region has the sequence CASSIDRDTHTDTQYF. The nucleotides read TGTGCCAGTAGTATTGACCGGGACACCCACACAGATACGCAGTATTTT. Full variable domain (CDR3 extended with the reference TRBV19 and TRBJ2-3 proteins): DGGITQSPKYLFRKEGQNVTLSCEQNLNHDAMYWYRQDPGQGLRLIYYSQIVNDFQKGDIAEGYSVSREKKESFPLTVTSAQKNPTAFYLCASSIDRDTHTDTQYFGPGTRLTVL.